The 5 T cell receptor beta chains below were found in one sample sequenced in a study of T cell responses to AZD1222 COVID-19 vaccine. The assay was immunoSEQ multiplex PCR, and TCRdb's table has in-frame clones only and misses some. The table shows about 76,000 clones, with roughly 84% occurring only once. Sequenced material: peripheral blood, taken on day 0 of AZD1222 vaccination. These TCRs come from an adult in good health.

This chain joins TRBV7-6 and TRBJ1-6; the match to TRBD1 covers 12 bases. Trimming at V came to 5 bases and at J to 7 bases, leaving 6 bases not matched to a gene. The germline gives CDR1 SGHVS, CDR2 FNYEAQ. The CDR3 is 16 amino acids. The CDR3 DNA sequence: TGTGCCAGCAGCCCATTGGGACAGGGGGCCAATTCACCCCTCCACTTT. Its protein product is CASSPLGQGANSPLHF. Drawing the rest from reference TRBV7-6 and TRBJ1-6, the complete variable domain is GAGVSQSPRYKVTKRGQDVALRCDPISGHVSLYWYRQALGQGPEFLTYFNYEAQQDKSGLPNDRFSAERPEGSISTLTIQRTEQRDSAMYRCASSPLGQGANSPLHFGNGTRLTVT.

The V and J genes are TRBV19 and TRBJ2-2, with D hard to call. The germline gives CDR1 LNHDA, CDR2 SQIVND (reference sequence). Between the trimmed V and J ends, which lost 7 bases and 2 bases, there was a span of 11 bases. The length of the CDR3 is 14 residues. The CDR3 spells CASTLQANTGELFF. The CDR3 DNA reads TGTGCCAGTACCCTCCAGGCAAACACCGGGGAGCTGTTTTTT.

The chain's CDR3 is CASSWDSVLGYTF. In nucleotides, the CDR3 is TGTGCCAGCAGTTGGGACAGCGTCTTAGGCTACACCTTC. The rearrangement links TRBV12-3 or TRBV12-4 to TRBJ1-2, with 7 nucleotides matching TRBD1. CDR3 size: 13 residues. Losses at the gene ends were 4 bases for V and 8 bases for J; bases not matched to a gene: 7.

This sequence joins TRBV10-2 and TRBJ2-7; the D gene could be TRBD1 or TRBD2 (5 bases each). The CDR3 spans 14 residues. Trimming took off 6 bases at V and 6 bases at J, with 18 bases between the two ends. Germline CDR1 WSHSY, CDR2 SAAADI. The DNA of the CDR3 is TGCGCCAGCAGCAGGGACCCCGGGTACTGCGAGCAGTACGTC. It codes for CASSRDPGYCEQYV.

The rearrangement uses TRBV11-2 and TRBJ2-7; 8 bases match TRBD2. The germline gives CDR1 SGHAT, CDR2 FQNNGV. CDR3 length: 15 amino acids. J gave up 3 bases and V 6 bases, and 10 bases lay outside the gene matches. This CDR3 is CASSSGASGYYEQYF. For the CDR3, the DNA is TGTGCCAGCAGTTCTGGGGCTAGCGGGTACTACGAGCAGTACTTC.